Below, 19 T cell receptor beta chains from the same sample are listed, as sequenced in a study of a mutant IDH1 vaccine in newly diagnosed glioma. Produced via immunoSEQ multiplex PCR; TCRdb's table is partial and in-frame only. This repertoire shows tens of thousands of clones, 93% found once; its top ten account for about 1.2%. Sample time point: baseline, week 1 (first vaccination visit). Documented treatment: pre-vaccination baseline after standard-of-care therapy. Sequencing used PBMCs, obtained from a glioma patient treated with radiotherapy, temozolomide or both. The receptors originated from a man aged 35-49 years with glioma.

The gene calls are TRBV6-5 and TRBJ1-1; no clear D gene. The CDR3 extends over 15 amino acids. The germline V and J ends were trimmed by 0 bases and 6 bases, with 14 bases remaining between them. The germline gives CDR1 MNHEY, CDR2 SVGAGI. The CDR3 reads CASSYSTTAPSEAFF. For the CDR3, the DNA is TGTGCCAGCAGTTACTCGACGACGGCCCCCTCTGAAGCTTTCTTT.

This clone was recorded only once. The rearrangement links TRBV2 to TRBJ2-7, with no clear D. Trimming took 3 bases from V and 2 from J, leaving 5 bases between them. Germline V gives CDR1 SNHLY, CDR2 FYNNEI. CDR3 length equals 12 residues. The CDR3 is CASSDQPYEQYF. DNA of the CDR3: TGTGCCAGCAGTGATCAGCCCTACGAGCAGTACTTC.

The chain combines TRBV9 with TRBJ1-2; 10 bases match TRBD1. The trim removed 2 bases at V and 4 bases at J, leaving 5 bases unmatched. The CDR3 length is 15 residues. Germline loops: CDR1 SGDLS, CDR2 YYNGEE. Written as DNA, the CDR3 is TGTGCCAGCAGCGTCGACAGGGGGCCCTTCTATGGCTACACCTTC. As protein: CASSVDRGPFYGYTF.

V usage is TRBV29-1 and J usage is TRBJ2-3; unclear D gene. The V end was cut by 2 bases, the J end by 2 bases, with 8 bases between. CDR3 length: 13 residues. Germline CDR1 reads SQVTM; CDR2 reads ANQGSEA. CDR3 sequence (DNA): TGCAGCGTTGAATTCCAGGCCACAGATACGCAGTATTTT. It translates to CSVEFQATDTQYF.

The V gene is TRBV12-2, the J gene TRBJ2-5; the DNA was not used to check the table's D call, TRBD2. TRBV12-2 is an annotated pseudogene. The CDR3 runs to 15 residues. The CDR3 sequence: CASRLYTRYEETQYF. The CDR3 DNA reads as TGTGCAAGTCGCTTATATACTAGGTACGAAGAGACCCAGTACTTC.

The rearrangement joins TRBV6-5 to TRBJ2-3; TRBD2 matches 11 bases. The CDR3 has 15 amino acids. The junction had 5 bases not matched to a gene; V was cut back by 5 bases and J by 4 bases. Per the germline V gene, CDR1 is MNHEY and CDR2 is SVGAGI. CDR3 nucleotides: TGTGCCAGCAGTACCCTAGCGGGGGGCGCAGATACGCAGTATTTT. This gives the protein CASSTLAGGADTQYF.

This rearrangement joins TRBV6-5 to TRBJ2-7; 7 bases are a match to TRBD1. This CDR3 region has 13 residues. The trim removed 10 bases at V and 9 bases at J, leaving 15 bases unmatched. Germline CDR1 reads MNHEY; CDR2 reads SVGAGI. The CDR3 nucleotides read TGTGCCACCCGGACAGGAGCGTCCGGCGGGCAGTACTTC. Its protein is CATRTGASGGQYF.

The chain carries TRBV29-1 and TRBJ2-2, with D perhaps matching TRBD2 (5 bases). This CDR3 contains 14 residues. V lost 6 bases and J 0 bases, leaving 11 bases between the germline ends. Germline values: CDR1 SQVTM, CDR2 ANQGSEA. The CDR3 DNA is TGCAGCGTCCGGAGAGGGCCGAACACCGGGGAGCTGTTTTTT. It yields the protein CSVRRGPNTGELFF.

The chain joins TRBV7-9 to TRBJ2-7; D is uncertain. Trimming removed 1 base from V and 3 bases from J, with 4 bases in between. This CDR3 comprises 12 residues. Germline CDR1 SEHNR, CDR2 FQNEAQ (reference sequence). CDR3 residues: CASSLVDYEQYF. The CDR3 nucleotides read TGTGCCAGCAGCTTAGTTGACTACGAGCAGTACTTC.

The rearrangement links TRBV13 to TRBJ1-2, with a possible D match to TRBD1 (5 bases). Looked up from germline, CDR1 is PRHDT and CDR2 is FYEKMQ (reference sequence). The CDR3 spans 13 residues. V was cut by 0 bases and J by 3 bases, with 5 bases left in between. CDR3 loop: CASSLGQDYGYTF. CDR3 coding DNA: TGTGCCAGCAGCTTAGGACAGGACTATGGCTACACCTTC.

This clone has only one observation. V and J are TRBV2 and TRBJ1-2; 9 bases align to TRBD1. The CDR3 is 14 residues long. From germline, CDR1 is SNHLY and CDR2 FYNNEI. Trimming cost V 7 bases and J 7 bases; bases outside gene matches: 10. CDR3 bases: TGTGCCAGCACGCTACAGGGGGCGCAGAGTGGCTACACCTTC. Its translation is CASTLQGAQSGYTF.

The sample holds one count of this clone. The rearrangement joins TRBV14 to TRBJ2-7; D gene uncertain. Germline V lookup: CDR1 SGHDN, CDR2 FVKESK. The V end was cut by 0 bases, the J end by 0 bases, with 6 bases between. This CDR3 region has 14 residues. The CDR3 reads CASSQDWTSYEQYF. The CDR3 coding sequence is TGTGCCAGCAGCCAAGATTGGACCTCCTACGAGCAGTACTTC.

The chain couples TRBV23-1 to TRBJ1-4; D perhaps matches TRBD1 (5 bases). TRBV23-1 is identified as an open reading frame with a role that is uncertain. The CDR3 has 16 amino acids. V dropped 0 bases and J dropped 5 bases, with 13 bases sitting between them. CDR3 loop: CASSQSGRGGNEKLFF. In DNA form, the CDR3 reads TGCGCCAGCAGTCAATCAGGACGGGGGGGAAATGAAAAACTGTTTTTT.

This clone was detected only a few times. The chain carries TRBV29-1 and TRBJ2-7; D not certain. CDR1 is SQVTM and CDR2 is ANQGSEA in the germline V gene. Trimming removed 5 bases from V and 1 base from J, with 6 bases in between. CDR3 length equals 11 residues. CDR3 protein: CSVSLSYEQYF. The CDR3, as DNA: TGCAGCGTTTCCTTGTCCTACGAGCAGTACTTC.

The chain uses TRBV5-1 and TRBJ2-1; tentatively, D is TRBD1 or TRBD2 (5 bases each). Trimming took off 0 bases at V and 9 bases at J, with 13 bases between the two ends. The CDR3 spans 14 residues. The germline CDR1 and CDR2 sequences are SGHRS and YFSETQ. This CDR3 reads CASSLDGGSGEQFF. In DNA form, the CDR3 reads TGCGCCAGCAGCTTGGATGGGGGATCGGGTGAGCAGTTCTTC.

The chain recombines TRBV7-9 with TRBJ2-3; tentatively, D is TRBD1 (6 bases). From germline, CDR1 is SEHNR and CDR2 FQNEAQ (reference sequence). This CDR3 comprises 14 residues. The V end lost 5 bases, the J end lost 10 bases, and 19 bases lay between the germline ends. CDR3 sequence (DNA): TGTGCCAGCAGCGCCTGGCAGGGGCAGGAAGCGCAGTATTTT. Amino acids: CASSAWQGQEAQYF.

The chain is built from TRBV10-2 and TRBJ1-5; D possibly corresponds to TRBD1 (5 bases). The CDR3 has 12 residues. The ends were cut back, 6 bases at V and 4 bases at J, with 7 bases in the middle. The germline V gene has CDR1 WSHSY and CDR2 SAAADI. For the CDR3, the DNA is TGCGCCAGCAGCCAGGGTAATCAGCCCCAGCATTTT. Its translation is CASSQGNQPQHF.

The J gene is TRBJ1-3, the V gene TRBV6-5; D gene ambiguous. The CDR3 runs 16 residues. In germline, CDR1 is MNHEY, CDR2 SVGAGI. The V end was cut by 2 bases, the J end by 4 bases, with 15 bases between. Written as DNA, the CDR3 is TGTGCCAGCAGTTACCGGTCCGGTCCCCGCGGAAACACCATATATTTT. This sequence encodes CASSYRSGPRGNTIYF.

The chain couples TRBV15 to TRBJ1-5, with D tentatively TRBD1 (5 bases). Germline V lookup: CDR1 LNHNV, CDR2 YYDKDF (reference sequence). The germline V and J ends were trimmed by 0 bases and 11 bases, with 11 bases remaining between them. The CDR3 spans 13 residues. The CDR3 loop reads CATSRDSAGSQHF. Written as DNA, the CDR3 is TGTGCCACCAGCAGAGATTCGGCAGGGTCCCAGCATTTT.